The 2 T cell receptor beta chains given below trace back to one sample, sequenced in a study of glioma-infiltrating T cells after dendritic cell vaccination. The assay was immunoSEQ multiplex PCR, and TCRdb's table has in-frame clones only and misses some. The sample consists of around 97,000 clones, about four fifths of them appearing once. Sequenced material: blood, taken before dendritic cell vaccination. These receptors all stem from a human donor with glioblastoma.

As DNA, the CDR3 is TGTGCCATCAGTGAGGGCGGGGTTTACGATACGCAGTATTTT. It specifies CAISEGGVYDTQYF. The V and J genes are TRBV10-3 and TRBJ2-3; tentative D call: TRBD2 (6 bases). Deletions cut 2 bases from V and 6 bases from J, with 12 bases between. CDR1 is ENHRY and CDR2 is SYGVKD in the germline V gene. CDR3 length equals 14 residues.

As regards this clone: The junction shows a germline mismatch at one end, possibly a read error. The rearrangement uses TRBV18 and TRBJ2-7; D remains unclear. The CDR3 totals 13 residues. From germline, CDR1 is KGHSH and CDR2 LQKENI. In DNA, the CDR3 is TGTGCCAGCTCATCACCGAACACCCTGGAGCAGTACTTC. It encodes CASSSPNTLEQYF.